Listed here are 4 T cell receptor beta chains from one sample, sequenced in a study of T cell responses to AZD1222 COVID-19 vaccine. Data came from immunoSEQ multiplex PCR; TCRdb stores just in-frame clones and leaves some out. The sample comprises about 140,000 clones, 92% of which are singletons, and 2.5% to 3.5% rests with the top ten. Sequences were derived from peripheral blood, sampled on day 0 of AZD1222 vaccination. The receptors here all came from an adult in good health.

The V and J genes are TRBV4-3 and TRBJ1-1; D is unclear. Germline-derived CDR1 and CDR2 are LGHNA and YSLEER. Trimming removed 1 base from V and 4 bases from J, with 16 bases in between. The CDR3 is made up of 16 amino acids. CDR3 sequence: CASSQGRRRYGTEAFF. Here the CDR3 DNA reads TGCGCCAGCAGCCAAGGACGAAGACGGTATGGCACTGAAGCTTTCTTT.

The V gene is TRBV18, the J gene TRBJ1-1; tentative D call: TRBD1 (5 bases). The CDR3 runs to 16 residues. Germline-derived CDR1 and CDR2 are KGHSH and LQKENI. Trimming removed 3 bases at V and 1 base at J, with 15 bases between. As DNA, the CDR3 is TGTGCCAGCTCACCCACGACGACAGACTGGAACACTGAAGCTTTCTTT. Translation gives CASSPTTTDWNTEAFF.

In its sample, this clone was seen once. The rearrangement uses TRBV7-9 and TRBJ2-7; D remains unclear. The V and J ends lost 4 bases and 3 bases respectively, with 10 bases between them. The CDR3 runs 13 residues. In germline, CDR1 is SEHNR, CDR2 FQNEAQ (reference sequence). CDR3 in amino acids: CASSSGRFYEQYF. The CDR3 coding sequence is TGTGCCAGCAGCTCTGGACGGTTCTACGAGCAGTACTTC.

The chain couples TRBV19 to TRBJ1-6, with TRBD1 as a possible D gene (5 bases). This CDR3 is 13 amino acids long. The V gene's germline CDR1 is LNHDA and CDR2 SQIVND (reference sequence). Trimming took off 10 bases at V and 2 bases at J, with 9 bases between the two ends. In nucleotides, the CDR3 is TGTGCCACCGCGACAGCCTATAATTCACCCCTCCACTTT. The encoded protein is CATATAYNSPLHF.